A selection of T cell receptor beta chains follows, all from one sample in a study of identical twins. TCRdb used MiXCR to reprocess the 5' RACE reads, holding one entry per CDR3 protein. The repertoire includes 600,000 to 700,000 distinct CDR3 sequences, about 20% of them detected once, and 4% to 4.5% sits in the top ten. These data also featured in a second study, about T cells expressing NK-cell markers.

What was sequenced was PBMCs. These receptor sequences come from a woman younger than 30 in good health. CDR3s include the opening cysteine and the closing phenylalanine or tryptophan. The D gene is left open where the match is weak. Clone size, where shown, is once, few, many, or a class for clones that have expanded.

V: TRBV5-1; size: NA; D: NA; J: TRBJ2-2; DNA: TGCGCCAGCAGCCACGGTCCTAGCCGGAACACCGGGGAGCTGTTTTTT; CDR3: CASSHGPSRNTGELFF
V: TRBV12-3/TRBV12-4; size: NA; D: TRBD1; J: TRBJ2-3; DNA: TGTGCCAGCTCATACAGGGGGCGCGCAGATACGCAGTATTTT; CDR3: CASSYRGRADTQYF
V: TRBV7-6; size: few; D: NA; J: TRBJ1-5; DNA: TGTGCCAGCAGCTTAGTGGGGAGGCCCCAGCATTTT; CDR3: CASSLVGRPQHF
V: TRBV5-1; size: NA; D: NA; J: TRBJ2-7; DNA: TGCGCCAGCAGCTCAAGCCGGGACACCCCCTCCGAGCAGTACTTC; CDR3: CASSSSRDTPSEQYF
V: TRBV7-6; size: few; D: NA; J: TRBJ2-7; DNA: TGTGCCAGCAGCTTAGCTGCCAGCTCCTACGAGCAGTACTTC; CDR3: CASSLAASSYEQYF
V: TRBV29-1; size: few; D: TRBD2; J: TRBJ2-1; DNA: TGCAGCGTTGAAGATCGGAAACTAGCGGGAGGGCCTAATTCTGAGCAGTTCTTC; CDR3: CSVEDRKLAGGPNSEQFF
V: TRBV5-1; size: NA; D: TRBD2; J: TRBJ2-5; DNA: TGCGCCAGCAGCTTGAACCCGGGACTAGCGGCGGAGACCCAGTACTTC; CDR3: CASSLNPGLAAETQYF
V: TRBV20-1; size: few; D: NA; J: TRBJ1-5; DNA: TGCAGTGCTTGGGGTAGCCAGAATCAGCCCCAGCATTTT; CDR3: CSAWGSQNQPQHF
V: TRBV19; size: NA; D: NA; J: TRBJ2-2; DNA: TGTGCCAGTAGTATCCTGGAGGGTACCGGGGAGCTGTTTTTT; CDR3: CASSILEGTGELFF
V: TRBV11-2; size: once; D: NA; J: TRBJ1-6; DNA: TGTGCCAGCAGTCGCCGCAGGGGTCTTAGCTCCTATAATTCACCCCTCCACTTT; CDR3: CASSRRRGLSSYNSPLHF
V: TRBV6-4; size: NA; D: TRBD2; J: TRBJ2-1; DNA: TGTGCCAGCGGTGACTCGGCTAGCGGTTACAATGAGCAGTTCTTC; CDR3: CASGDSASGYNEQFF
V: TRBV4-1; size: NA; D: TRBD1; J: TRBJ1-4; DNA: TGCGCCAGCAGCCAATTACAGGGGCCGAATGAAAAACTGTTTTTT; CDR3: CASSQLQGPNEKLFF
V: TRBV29-1; size: few; D: NA; J: TRBJ2-5; DNA: TGCAGCGTGGCCGGGGCGGGGACCCAGTACTTC; CDR3: CSVAGAGTQYF
V: TRBV20-1; size: NA; D: NA; J: TRBJ1-1; DNA: TGCAGTGTAAGGGCCTGGAACACTGAAGCTTTCTTT; CDR3: CSVRAWNTEAFF
V: TRBV11-3; size: few; D: NA; J: TRBJ2-3; DNA: TGTGCCAGCAGCTTGCCTCAGAGACAAGATACGCAGTATTTT; CDR3: CASSLPQRQDTQYF
V: TRBV4-3; size: NA; D: TRBD2; J: TRBJ2-5; DNA: TGCGCCAGCAGCCAATCTAGCGGGATTAGGGAGACCCAGTACTTC; CDR3: CASSQSSGIRETQYF
V: TRBV2; size: few; D: NA; J: TRBJ2-3; DNA: TGTGCCAGCAGGGCCCCCACCAGGGCAGATACGCAGTATTTT; CDR3: CASRAPTRADTQYF